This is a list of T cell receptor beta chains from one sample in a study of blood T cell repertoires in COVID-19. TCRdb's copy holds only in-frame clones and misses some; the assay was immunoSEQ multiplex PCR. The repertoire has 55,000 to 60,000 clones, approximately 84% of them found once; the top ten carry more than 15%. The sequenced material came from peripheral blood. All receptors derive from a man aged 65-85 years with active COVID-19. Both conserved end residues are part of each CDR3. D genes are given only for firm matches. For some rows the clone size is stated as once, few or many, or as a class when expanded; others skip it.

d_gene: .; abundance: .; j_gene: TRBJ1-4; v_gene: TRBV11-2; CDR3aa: CASSLRYNEKLFF; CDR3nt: TGTGCCAGCAGCTTACGGTATAATGAAAAACTGTTTTTT
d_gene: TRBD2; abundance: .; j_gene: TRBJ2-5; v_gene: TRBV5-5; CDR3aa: CASSLGLAGGQETQYF; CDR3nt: TGTGCCAGCAGCCTCGGACTAGCGGGTGGCCAAGAGACCCAGTACTTC
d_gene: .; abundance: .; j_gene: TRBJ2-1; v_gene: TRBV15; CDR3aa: CATSRDRGLVYNEQFF; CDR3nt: TGTGCCACCAGCAGAGATAGGGGACTGGTATACAATGAGCAGTTCTTC
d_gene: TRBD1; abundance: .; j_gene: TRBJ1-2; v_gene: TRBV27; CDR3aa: CASSLFGAGGRYGYTF; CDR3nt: TGTGCCAGCAGTTTATTTGGGGCAGGGGGCCGATATGGCTACACCTTC
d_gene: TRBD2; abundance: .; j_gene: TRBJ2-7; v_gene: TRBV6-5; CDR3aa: CASSYTSGVLYEQYF; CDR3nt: TGTGCCAGCAGTTATACTAGCGGTGTCTTGTACGAGCAGTACTTC
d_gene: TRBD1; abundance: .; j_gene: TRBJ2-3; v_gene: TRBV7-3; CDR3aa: CASSQPGQGADTQYF; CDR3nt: TGTGCCAGCAGCCAACCGGGACAGGGCGCAGATACGCAGTATTTT
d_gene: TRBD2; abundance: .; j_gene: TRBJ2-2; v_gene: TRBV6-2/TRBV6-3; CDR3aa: CASSPTAPAGVGTGELFF; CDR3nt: TGTGCCAGCAGCCCTACGGCCCCAGCGGGAGTAGGTACCGGGGAGCTGTTTTTT
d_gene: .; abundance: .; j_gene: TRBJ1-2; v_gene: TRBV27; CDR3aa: CASSFRGAQGGYTF; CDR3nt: TGTGCCAGCAGTTTCCGGGGGGCGCAGGGAGGCTACACCTTC
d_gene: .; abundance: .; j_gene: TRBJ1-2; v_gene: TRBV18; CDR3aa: CASSPIEGANYGYTF; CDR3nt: TGTGCCAGCTCACCAATTGAGGGGGCTAACTATGGCTACACCTTC
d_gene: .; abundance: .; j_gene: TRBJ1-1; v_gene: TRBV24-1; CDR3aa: CATIPLGGPLSTEAFF; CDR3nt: TGTGCCACCATCCCCCTGGGGGGGCCCTTGAGCACTGAAGCTTTCTTT
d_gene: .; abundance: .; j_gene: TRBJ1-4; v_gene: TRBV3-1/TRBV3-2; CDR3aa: CASSQGPAGEEKLFF; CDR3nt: TGTGCCAGCAGCCAAGGTCCGGCGGGAGAGGAAAAACTGTTTTTT
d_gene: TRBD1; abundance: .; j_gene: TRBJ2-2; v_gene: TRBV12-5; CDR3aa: CASGPGTGWDTGELFF; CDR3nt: TGTGCTAGTGGACCCGGGACAGGGTGGGACACCGGGGAGCTGTTTTTT
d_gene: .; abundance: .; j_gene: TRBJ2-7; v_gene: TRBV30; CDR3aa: CAWSVQGYEQYF; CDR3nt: TGTGCCTGGAGTGTTCAGGGTTACGAGCAGTACTTC
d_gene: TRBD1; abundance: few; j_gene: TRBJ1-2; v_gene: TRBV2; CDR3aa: CASTHPDRVSWGYTF; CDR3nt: TGTGCCAGCACCCACCCCGACAGGGTAAGTTGGGGCTACACCTTC
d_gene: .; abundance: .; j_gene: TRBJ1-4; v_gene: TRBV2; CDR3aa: CASRRGTTNEKLFF; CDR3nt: TGTGCCAGCAGGAGGGGGACAACAAATGAAAAACTGTTTTTT
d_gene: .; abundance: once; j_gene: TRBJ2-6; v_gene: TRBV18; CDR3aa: CASSAGKGFSGANVLTF; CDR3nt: TGTGCCAGCTCGGCCGGGAAAGGATTCTCTGGGGCCAACGTCCTGACTTTC
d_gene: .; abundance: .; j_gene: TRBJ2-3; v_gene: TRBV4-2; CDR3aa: CASSQDRRETGYF; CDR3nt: TGTGCCAGCAGCCAAGACAGGAGGGAGACGGGGTATTTT
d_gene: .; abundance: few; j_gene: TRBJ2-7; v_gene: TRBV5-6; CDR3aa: CASSFRFRVEQYF; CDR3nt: TGTGCCAGCAGCTTTAGGTTCCGGGTTGAGCAGTACTTC
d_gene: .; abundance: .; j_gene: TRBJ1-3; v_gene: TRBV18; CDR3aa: CASSPKWGDTIYF; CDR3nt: TGTGCCAGCTCACCTAAATGGGGAGACACCATATATTTT
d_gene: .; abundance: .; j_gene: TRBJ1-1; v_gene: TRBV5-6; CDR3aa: CASSLGGHGTEAFF; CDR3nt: TGTGCCAGCAGCTTGGGGGGCCATGGGACTGAAGCTTTCTTT
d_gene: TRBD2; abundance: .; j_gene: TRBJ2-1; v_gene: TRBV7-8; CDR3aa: CASSPVSGRLFNEQFF; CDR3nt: TGTGCCAGCAGCCCCGTTAGCGGGAGGCTGTTCAATGAGCAGTTCTTC
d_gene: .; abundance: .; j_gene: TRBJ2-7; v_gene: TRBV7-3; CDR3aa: CASSLRQGGYEQYF; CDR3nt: TGTGCCAGCAGCTTAAGACAGGGAGGCTACGAGCAGTACTTC
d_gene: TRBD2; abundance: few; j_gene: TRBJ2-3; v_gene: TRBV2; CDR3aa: CASKTGGSIGDTQYF; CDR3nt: TGTGCCAGCAAGACGGGCGGGAGTATTGGCGATACGCAGTATTTT
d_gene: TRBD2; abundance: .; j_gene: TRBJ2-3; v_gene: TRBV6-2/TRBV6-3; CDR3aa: CASSAHRTGLAGRADTQYF; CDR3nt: TGTGCCAGCAGTGCACATCGAACCGGACTAGCGGGGCGGGCGGATACGCAGTATTTT
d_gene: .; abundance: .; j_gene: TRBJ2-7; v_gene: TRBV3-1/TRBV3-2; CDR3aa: CASSPHLLGAHSYEQYF; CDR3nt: TGTGCCAGCAGCCCCCACCTTTTGGGAGCCCACTCCTACGAGCAGTACTTC
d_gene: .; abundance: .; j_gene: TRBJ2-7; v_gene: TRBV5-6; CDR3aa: CASSPTWTRSSYEQYF; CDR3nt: TGTGCCAGCAGCCCAACCTGGACAAGGAGCTCCTACGAGCAGTACTTC
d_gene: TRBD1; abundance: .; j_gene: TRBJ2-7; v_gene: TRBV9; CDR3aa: CASSVGQGTEQYF; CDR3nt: TGTGCCAGCAGCGTAGGACAGGGAACCGAGCAGTACTTC
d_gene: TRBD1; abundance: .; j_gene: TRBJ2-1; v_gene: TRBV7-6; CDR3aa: CASSSKRGQGTSSYNEQFF; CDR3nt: TGTGCCAGCAGCTCGAAGAGGGGACAGGGTACAAGCTCCTACAATGAGCAGTTCTTC
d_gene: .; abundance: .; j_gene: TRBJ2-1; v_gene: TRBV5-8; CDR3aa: CASSLPGETYNEQFF; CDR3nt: TGTGCCAGCAGCTTGCCGGGGGAGACCTACAATGAGCAGTTCTTC
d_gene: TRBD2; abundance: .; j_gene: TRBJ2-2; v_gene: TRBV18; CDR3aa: CASSSGLAGTGELFF; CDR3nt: TGTGCCAGCTCATCGGGACTAGCGGGCACCGGGGAGCTGTTTTTT
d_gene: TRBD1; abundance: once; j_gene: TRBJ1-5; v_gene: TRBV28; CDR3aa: CAGQGASQPQHF; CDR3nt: TGTGCCGGGCAGGGGGCGAGTCAGCCCCAGCATTTT
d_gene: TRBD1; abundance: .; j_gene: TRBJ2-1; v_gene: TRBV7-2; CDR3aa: CASSLAGTGGSNEQFF; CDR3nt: TGTGCCAGCAGCTTAGCCGGGACAGGGGGATCTAATGAGCAGTTCTTC
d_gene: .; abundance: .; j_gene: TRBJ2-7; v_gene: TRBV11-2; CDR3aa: CASSLAADTHEQYF; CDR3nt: TGTGCCAGCAGCTTAGCGGCGGACACCCACGAGCAGTACTTC
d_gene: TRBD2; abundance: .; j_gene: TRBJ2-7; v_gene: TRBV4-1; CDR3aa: CASSQENGGVIPYEQYF; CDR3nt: TGCGCCAGCAGCCAAGAAAATGGGGGGGTTATACCCTACGAGCAGTACTTC
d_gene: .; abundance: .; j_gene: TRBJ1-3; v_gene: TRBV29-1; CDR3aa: CSLIGGSSGNTIYF; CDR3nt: TGCAGTCTAATCGGGGGGAGCTCTGGAAACACCATATATTTT
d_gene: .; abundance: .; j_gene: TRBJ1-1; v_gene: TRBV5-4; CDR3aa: CASSSAGAGTEAFF; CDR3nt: TGTGCCAGCAGTTCGGCGGGGGCGGGGACTGAAGCTTTCTTT
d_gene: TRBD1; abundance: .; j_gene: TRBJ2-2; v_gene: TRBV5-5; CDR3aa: CASSLPWGQGNTGELFF; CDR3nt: TGTGCCAGCAGCCTGCCATGGGGACAGGGGAACACCGGGGAGCTGTTTTTT
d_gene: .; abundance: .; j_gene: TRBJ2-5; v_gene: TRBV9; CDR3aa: CASSSGSQETQYF; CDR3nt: TGTGCCAGCAGTTCGGGTAGCCAGGAGACCCAGTACTTC
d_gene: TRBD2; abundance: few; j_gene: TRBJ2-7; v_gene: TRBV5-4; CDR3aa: CASSAGLAGGDYEQYF; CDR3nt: TGTGCCAGCAGCGCGGGACTAGCGGGAGGAGACTACGAGCAGTACTTC
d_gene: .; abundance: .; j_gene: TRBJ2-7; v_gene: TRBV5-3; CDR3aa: CARSFLQVGPLYEQYF; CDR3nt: TGTGCCAGAAGCTTTTTGCAGGTGGGCCCCCTCTACGAGCAGTACTTC
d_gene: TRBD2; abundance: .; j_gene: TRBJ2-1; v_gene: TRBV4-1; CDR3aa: CASSQPPGLAGRSYNEQFF; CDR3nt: TGCGCCAGCAGCCAACCGCCGGGACTAGCGGGCCGCTCCTACAATGAGCAGTTCTTC
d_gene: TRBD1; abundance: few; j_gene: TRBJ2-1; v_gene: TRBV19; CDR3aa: CASRSGRGHNEQFF; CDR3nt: TGTGCCAGTAGATCAGGCAGGGGGCACAATGAGCAGTTCTTC
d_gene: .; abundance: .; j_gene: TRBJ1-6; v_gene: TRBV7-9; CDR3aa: CASSAQQGVALHF; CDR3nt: TGTGCCAGCAGCGCCCAACAGGGCGTGGCCCTCCACTTT
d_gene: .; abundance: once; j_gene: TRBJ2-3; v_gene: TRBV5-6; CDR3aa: CASSRRTTSTDTQYF; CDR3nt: TGTGCCAGCAGCCGAAGGACAACTAGCACAGATACGCAGTATTTT
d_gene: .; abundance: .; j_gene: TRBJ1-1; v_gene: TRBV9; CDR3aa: CASSAGWENTEAFF; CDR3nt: TGTGCCAGCAGCGCAGGGTGGGAGAACACTGAAGCTTTCTTT
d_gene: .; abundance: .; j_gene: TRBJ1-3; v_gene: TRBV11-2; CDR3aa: CASSLSGATGNTIYF; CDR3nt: TGTGCCAGCAGCTTATCAGGGGCGACTGGAAACACCATATATTTT
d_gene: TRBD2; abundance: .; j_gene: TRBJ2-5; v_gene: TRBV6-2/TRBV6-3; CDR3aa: CASSYTGLEWTQYF; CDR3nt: TGTGCCAGCAGTTACACGGGACTAGAATGGACCCAGTACTTC
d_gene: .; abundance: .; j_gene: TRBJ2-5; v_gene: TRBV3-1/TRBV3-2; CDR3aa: CASSLRGGEETQYF; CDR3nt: TGTGCCAGCAGCCTCCGAGGAGGGGAAGAGACCCAGTACTTC
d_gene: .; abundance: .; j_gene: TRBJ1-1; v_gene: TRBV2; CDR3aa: CASRGAQWTEAFF; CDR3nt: TGTGCCAGCCGCGGGGCGCAATGGACTGAAGCTTTCTTT
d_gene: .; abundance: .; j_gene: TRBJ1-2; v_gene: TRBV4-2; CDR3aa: CASSRRGRAPLYGYTF; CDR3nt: TGTGCCAGCAGCCGGAGAGGCAGGGCACCTCTTTATGGCTACACCTTC
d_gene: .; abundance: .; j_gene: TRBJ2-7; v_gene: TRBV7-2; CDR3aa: CASRHNGGNYEQYF; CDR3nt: TGTGCCAGCAGACATAACGGCGGCAACTACGAGCAGTACTTC
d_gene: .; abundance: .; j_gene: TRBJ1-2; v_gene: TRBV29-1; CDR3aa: CSVAPGFNGYTF; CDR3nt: TGCAGCGTTGCTCCTGGCTTCAATGGCTACACCTTC
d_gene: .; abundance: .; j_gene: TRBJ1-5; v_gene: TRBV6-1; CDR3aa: CASSEFRDQPQHF; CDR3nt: TGTGCCAGCAGTGAATTCCGTGATCAGCCCCAGCATTTT
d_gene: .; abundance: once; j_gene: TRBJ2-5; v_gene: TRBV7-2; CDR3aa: CASTIGRQRETQYF; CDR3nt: TGTGCCAGCACCATTGGACGGCAGCGGGAGACCCAGTACTTC
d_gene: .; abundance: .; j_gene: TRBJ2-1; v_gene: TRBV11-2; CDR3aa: CASSASSFSSYNEQFF; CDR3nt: TGTGCCAGCAGCGCGTCTAGCTTTAGCTCCTACAATGAGCAGTTCTTC